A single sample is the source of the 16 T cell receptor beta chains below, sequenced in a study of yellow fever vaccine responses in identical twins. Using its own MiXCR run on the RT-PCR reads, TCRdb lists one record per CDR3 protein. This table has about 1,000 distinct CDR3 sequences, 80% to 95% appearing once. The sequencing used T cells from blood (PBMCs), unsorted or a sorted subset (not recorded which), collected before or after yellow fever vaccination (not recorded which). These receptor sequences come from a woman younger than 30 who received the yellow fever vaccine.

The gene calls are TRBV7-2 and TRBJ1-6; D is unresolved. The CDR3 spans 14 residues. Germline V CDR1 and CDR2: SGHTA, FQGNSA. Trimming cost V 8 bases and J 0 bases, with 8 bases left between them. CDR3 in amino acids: CASCRSSYNSPLHF. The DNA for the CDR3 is TGTGCCAGCTGTCGGAGCTCCTATAATTCACCCCTCCACTTT.

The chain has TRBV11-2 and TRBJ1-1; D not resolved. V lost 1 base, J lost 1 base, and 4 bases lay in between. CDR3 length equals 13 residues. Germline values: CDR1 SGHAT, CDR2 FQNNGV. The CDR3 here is CASSLVRNTEAFF. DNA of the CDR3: TGTGCCAGCAGCTTAGTTCGGAACACTGAAGCTTTCTTT.

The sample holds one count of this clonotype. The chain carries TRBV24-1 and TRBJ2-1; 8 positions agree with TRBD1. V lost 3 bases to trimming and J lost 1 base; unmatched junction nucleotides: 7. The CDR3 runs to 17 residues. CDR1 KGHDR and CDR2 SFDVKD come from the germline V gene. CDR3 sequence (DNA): TGTGCCACCAGTGATAGGACAGGGATAGGGTCCTACAATGAGCAGTTCTTC. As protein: CATSDRTGIGSYNEQFF.

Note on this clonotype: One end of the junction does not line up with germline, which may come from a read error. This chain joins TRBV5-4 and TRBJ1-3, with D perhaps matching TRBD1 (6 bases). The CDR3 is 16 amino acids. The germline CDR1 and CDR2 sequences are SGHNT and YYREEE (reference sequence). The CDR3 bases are TGTGCCAGCAGCTTGGAACGGGGGGCCCCTGGTAACACCATATATTTT. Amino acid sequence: CASSLERGAPGNTIYF. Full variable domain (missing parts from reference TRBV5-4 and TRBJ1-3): ETGVTQSPTHLIKTRGQQVTLRCSSQSGHNTVSWYQQALGQGPQFIFQYYREEENGRGNFPPRFSGLQFPNYSSELNVNALELDDSALYLCASSLERGAPGNTIYFGEGSWLTVV.

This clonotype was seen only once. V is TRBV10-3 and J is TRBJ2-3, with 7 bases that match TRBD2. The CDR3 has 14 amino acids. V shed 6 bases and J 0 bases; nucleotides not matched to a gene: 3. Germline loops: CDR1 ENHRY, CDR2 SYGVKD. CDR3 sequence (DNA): TGTGCCATCAGGCGGGGGTCTAGCACAGATACGCAGTATTTT. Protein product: CAIRRGSSTDTQYF.

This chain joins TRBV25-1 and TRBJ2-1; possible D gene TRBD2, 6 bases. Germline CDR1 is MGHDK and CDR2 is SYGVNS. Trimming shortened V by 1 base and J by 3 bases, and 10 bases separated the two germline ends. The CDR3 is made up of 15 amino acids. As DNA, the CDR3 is TGTGCCAGCAGTGAATTAGAGGGAGGCTACAATGAGCAGTTCTTC. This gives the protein CASSELEGGYNEQFF. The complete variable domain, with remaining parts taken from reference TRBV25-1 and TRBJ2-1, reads EADIYQTPRYLVIGTGKKITLECSQTMGHDKMYWYQQDPGMELHLIHYSYGVNSTEKGDLSSESTVSRIRTEHFPLTLESARPSHTSQYLCASSELEGGYNEQFFGPGTRLTVL.

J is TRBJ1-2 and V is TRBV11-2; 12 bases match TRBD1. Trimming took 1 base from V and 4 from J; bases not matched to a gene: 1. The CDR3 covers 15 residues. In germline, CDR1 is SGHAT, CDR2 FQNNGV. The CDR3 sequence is CASSLVGQGAYGYTF. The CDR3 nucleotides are TGTGCCAGCAGCTTAGTGGGACAGGGGGCCTATGGCTACACCTTC. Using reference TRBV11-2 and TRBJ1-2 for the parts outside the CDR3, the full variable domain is EAGVAQSPRYKIIEKRQSVAFWCNPISGHATLYWYQQILGQGPKLLIQFQNNGVVDDSQLPKDRFSAERLKGVDSTLKIQPAKLEDSAVYLCASSLVGQGAYGYTFGSGTRLTVV.

Here the CDR3 DNA reads TGTGCCAGCAGCCAAAATGTTGGCGGGGAGCAGTACTTC. It codes for CASSQNVGGEQYF. The rearrangement uses TRBV14 and TRBJ2-7, with D possibly being TRBD2 (5 bases). V gave up 2 bases and J gave up 7 bases, with 12 bases separating them. CDR1 is SGHDN and CDR2 is FVKESK in the germline V gene. This CDR3 has 13 residues.

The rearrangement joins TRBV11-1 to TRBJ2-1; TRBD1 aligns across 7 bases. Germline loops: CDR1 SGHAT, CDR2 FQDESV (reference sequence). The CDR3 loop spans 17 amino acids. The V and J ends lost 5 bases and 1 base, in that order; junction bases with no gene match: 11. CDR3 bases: TGTGCCAGCAGCAAGCGTCGGGACAGCTCGTCCTACAATGAGCAGTTCTTC. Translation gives CASSKRRDSSSYNEQFF.

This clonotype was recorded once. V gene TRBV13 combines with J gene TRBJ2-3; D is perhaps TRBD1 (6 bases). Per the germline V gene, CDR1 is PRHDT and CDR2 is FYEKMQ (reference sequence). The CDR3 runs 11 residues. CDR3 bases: TGTGTTACAGGGAACACAGATACGCAGTATTTT. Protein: CVTGNTDTQYF.

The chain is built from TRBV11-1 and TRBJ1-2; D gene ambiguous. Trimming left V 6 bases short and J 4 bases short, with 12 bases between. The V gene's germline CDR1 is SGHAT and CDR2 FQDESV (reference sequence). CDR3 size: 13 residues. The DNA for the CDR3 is TGTGCCAGCAGTGCGTTCCGGGGCTATGGCTACACCTTC. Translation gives CASSAFRGYGYTF.

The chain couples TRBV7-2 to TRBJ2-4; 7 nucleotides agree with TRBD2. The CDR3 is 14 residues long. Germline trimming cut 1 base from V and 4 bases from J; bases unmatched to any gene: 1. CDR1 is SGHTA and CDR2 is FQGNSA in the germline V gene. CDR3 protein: CASSLGAGKNIQYF. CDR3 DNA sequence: TGTGCCAGCAGCTTAGGAGCGGGGAAAAACATTCAGTACTTC.

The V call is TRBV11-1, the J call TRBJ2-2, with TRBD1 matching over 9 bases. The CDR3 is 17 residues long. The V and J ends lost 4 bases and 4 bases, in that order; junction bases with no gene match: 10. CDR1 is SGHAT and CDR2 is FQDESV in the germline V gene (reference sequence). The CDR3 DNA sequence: TGTGCCAGCAGCTCCGAAGCCGGGACAGGGCTCACCGGGGAGCTGTTTTTT. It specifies CASSSEAGTGLTGELFF.

The CDR3 bases are TGCAGCGTTGATGGGGGGACAGATACGCAGTATTTT. The encoded protein is CSVDGGTDTQYF. The chain links TRBV29-1 to TRBJ2-3, with a weak D call TRBD2 (6 bases). V was shortened by 3 bases and J by 3 bases, with 7 bases between the two germline ends. Germline CDR1 is SQVTM and CDR2 is ANQGSEA. The CDR3 covers 12 residues.

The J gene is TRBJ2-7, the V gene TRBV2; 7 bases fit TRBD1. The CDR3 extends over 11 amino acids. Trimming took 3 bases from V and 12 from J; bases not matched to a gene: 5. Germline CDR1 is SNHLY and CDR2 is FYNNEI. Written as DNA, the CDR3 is TGTGCCAGCAGTGACGACAGGGAAATGTACTTC. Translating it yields CASSDDREMYF.

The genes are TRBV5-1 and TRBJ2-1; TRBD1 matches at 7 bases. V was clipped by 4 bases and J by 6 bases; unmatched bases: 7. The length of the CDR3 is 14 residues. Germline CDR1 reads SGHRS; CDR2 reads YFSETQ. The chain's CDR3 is CASSLQGPPNEQFF. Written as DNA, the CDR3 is TGCGCCAGCAGCCTACAGGGGCCCCCCAATGAGCAGTTCTTC.